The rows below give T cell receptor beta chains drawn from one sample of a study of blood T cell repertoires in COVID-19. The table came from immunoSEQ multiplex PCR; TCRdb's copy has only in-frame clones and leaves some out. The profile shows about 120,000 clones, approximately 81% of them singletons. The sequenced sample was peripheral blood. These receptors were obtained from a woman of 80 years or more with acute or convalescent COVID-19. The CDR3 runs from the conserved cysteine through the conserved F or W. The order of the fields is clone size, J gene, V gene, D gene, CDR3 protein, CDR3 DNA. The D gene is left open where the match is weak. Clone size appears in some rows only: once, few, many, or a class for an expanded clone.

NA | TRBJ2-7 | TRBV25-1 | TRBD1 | CACSRGHVYEQYF | TGTGCCTGTTCCAGGGGGCATGTATACGAGCAGTACTTC
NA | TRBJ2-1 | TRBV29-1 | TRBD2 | CSVGTSGSYNEQFF | TGCAGCGTTGGGACTAGCGGGAGCTACAATGAGCAGTTCTTC
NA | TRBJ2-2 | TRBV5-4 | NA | CASSLEQRSLTGELFF | TGTGCCAGCAGCTTGGAACAGCGGAGCCTGACCGGGGAGCTGTTTTTT
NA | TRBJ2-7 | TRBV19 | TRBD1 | CASSIGGQGSDYEQYF | TGTGCCAGTAGTATAGGGGGACAGGGCTCAGACTACGAGCAGTACTTC
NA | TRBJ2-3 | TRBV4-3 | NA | CASSQGTASDTQYF | TGCGCCAGCAGCCAAGGAACCGCGTCAGATACGCAGTATTTT
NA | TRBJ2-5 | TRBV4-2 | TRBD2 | CASSRSLALSGTSGRETQYF | TGTGCCAGCAGCCGCTCCCTTGCCCTCTCCGGGACTAGCGGGAGGGAGACCCAGTACTTC
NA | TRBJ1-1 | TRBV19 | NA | CASSIGVGSTEAFF | TGTGCCAGTAGTATAGGGGTCGGGTCAACTGAAGCTTTCTTT
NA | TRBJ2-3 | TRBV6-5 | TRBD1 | CASKGQGYSDTQYF | TGTGCCAGCAAAGGACAGGGTTATTCAGATACGCAGTATTTT
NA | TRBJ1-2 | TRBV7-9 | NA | CASSATGRQDGYTF | TGTGCCAGCAGCGCCACCGGACGACAGGATGGCTACACCTTC
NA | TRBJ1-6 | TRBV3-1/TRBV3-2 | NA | CASSQDRWAEYSPLHF | TGTGCCAGCAGCCAAGATAGGTGGGCAGAGTATTCACCCCTCCACTTT
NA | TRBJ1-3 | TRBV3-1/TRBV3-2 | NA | CASSQDRGAPGNTIYF | TGTGCCAGCAGCCAAGATCGGGGGGCTCCTGGAAACACCATATATTTT
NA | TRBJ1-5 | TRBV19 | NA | CARRRGLQPQHF | TGTGCCAGAAGGAGGGGCCTTCAGCCCCAGCATTTT
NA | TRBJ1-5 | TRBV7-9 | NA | CASGGDSNQPQHF | TGTGCCAGCGGCGGGGATAGCAATCAGCCCCAGCATTTT
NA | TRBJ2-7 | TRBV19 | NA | CASSDTSYEQYF | TGTGCCAGTAGTGACACCTCCTACGAGCAGTACTTC
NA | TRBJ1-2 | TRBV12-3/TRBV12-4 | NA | CASSRGIGGYTF | TGTGCCAGCAGCAGGGGAATCGGCGGCTACACCTTC
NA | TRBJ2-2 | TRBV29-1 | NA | CSATVDTLAAGELFF | TGCAGCGCAACCGTCGACACCTTAGCGGCCGGGGAGCTGTTTTTT
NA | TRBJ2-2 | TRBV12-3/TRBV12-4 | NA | CASRQTVGELFF | TGTGCCAGCAGGCAGACAGTCGGGGAGCTGTTTTTT
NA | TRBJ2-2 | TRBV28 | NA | CASSPLSLASTPGELFF | TGTGCCAGCAGTCCCCTCTCTTTAGCGTCAACCCCCGGGGAGCTGTTTTTT
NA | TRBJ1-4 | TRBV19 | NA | CASSPTGTNEKLFF | TGTGCCAGTAGTCCCACAGGGACTAATGAAAAACTGTTTTTT
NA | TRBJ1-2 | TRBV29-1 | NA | CSASTGYGYTF | TGCAGCGCTTCGACAGGATATGGCTACACCTTC
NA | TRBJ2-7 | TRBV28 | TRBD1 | CASGRDSLYEQYF | TGTGCCAGCGGCCGGGACAGCCTCTACGAGCAGTACTTC
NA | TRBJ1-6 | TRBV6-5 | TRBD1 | CASTRDRNYNSPLHF | TGTGCCAGCACACGGGACAGGAACTATAATTCACCCCTCCACTTT
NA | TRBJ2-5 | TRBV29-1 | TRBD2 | CSVDAGRETQYF | TGCAGCGTTGACGCCGGGAGGGAGACCCAGTACTTC
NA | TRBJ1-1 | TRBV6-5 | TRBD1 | CASRQTGFGAFF | TGTGCCAGCAGGCAGACAGGGTTTGGAGCTTTCTTT
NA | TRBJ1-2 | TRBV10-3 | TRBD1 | CAIRGQQDNYGYTF | TGTGCCATCAGGGGACAGCAAGATAACTATGGCTACACCTTC
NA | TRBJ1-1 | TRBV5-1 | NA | CASSLRTGKMNTEAFF | TGCGCCAGCAGCTTGAGGACGGGAAAAATGAACACTGAAGCTTTCTTT
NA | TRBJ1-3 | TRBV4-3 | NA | CASSQDHLGRDTIYF | TGCGCCAGCAGCCAAGATCATTTAGGCCGGGACACCATATATTTT
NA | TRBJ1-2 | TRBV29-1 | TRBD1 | CSVDEDRGHYGYTF | TGCAGCGTTGATGAGGACAGGGGACACTATGGCTACACCTTC
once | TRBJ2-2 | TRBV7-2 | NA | CASSPDTGELFF | TGTGCCAGCAGCCCTGACACCGGGGAGCTGTTTTTT
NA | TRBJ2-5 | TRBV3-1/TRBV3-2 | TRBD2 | CASSRWTSGRQETQYF | TGTGCCAGCAGCCGCTGGACTAGCGGGAGACAAGAGACCCAGTACTTC
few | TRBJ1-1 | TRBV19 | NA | CASSIGHWGGIRGTEAFF | TGTGCCAGTAGTATAGGGCATTGGGGGGGCATTAGAGGCACTGAAGCTTTCTTT
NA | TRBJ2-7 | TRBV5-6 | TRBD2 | CASTPIAGEDEQYF | TGTGCCAGCACCCCTATAGCGGGGGAAGACGAGCAGTACTTC
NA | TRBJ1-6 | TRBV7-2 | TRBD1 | CASSFPRQGGSPLHF | TGTGCCAGCAGCTTCCCCCGACAGGGAGGCTCACCCCTCCACTTT
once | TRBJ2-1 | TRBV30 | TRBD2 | CAWSQGLAGAVDEQFF | TGTGCCTGGAGTCAGGGACTAGCGGGGGCCGTTGATGAGCAGTTCTTC
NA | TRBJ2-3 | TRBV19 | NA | CASSISSERYTDTQYF | TGTGCCAGTAGTATCTCCTCGGAGCGGTACACAGATACGCAGTATTTT
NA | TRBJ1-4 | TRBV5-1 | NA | CASSLDSLTEKLFF | TGCGCCAGCAGCTTGGACAGTCTTACTGAAAAACTGTTTTTT
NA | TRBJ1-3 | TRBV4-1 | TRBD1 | CASSQTGGSGNTIYF | TGCGCCAGCAGCCAAACAGGGGGCTCTGGAAACACCATATATTTT
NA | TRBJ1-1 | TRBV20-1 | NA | CSAGSSTEAFF | TGCAGTGCCGGGAGCAGTACTGAAGCTTTCTTT
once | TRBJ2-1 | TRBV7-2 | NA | CASSLWASYEQFF | TGTGCCAGCAGCTTATGGGCGTCTTATGAGCAGTTCTTC
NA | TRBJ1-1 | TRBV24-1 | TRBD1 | CATTGTVDTEAFF | TGTGCCACTACCGGGACAGTGGACACTGAAGCTTTCTTT
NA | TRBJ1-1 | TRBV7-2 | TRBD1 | CASSLDLGQGNTEAFF | TGTGCCAGCAGCTTAGACTTGGGACAGGGGAACACTGAAGCTTTCTTT
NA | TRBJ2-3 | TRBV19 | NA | CASGDGGLSTDTQYF | TGTGCCAGTGGGGATGGGGGACTGTCAACAGATACGCAGTATTTT